This T cell receptor beta chain was sequenced in a study of persistence of HIV-infected CD4 T cells. The wider study: The sample holds CD4+ T cells responsive to CMV or HIV-1 Gag. Multiple blood draws of up to 180 mL, except a couple of donors with single leukapheresis. Overall study results and limits: Compared with CD3/CD28-stimulated cells, CMV- and Gag-responding cells showed lower TCRbeta richness.

Points on this clone: Antigen: not known.

Germline lookup yields CDR1 MNHEY and CDR2 SVGAGI. V dropped 8 bases and J dropped 1 base, with 6 bases sitting between them. The CDR3 has 13 residues. This was the immunoSEQ version 4 assay in survey mode. The protocol was immunoSEQ multiplex PCR, while the TCRdb copy is restricted to in-frame clones and leaves out a portion. The sample has about 36,000 clones, 82% seen once. The stimulus was an HIV-1 Gag 15-mer peptide pool, 1 ug/peptide/mL. Memory cells lacking CD40L and CD69 with high CD45RO were sorted. CD8+ T cells were removed from PBMCs prior to stimulation. V is TRBV6-5 and J is TRBJ2-6; possible D gene TRBD2, 6 bases. The TCR comes from an adult with HIV. The donor label of this sample is uncertain. This specimen consisted of cultured CD4+ T cells from PBMCs, obtained from a patient who received antiretroviral therapy. The CDR3 loop reads CASAGSGANVLTF. DNA of the CDR3: TGTGCCAGCGCGGGGTCTGGGGCCAACGTCCTGACTTTC.